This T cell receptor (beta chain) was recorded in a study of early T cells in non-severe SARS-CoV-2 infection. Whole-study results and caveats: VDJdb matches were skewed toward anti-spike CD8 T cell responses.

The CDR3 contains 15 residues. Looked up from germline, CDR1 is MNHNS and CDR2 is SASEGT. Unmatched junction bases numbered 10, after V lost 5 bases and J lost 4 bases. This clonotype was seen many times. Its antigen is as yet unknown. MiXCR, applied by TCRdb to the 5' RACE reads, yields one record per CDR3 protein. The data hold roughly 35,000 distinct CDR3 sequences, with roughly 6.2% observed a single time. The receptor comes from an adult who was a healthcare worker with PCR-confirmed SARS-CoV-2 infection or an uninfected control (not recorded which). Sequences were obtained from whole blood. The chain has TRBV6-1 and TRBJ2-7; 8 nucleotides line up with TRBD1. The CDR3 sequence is CASSTRWGQVYEQYF. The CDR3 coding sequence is TGTGCCAGCAGTACTCGATGGGGACAGGTTTACGAGCAGTACTTC.